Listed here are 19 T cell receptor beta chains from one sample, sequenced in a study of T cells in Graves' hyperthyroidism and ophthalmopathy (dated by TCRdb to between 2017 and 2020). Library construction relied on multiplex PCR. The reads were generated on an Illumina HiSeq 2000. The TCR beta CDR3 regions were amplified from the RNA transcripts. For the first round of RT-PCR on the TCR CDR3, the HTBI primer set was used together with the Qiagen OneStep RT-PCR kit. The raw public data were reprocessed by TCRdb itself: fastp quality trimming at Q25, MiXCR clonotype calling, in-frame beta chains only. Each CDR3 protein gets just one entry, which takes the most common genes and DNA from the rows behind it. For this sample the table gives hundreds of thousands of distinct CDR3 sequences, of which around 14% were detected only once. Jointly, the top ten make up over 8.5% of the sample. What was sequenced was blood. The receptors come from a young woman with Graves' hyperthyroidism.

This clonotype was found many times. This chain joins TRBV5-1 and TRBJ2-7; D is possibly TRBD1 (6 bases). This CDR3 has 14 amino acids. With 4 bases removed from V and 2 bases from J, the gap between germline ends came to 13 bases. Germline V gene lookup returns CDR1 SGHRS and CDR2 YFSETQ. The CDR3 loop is CASSARQVAYEQYF. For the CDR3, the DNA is TGCGCCAGCAGCGCAAGACAGGTCGCCTACGAGCAGTACTTC.

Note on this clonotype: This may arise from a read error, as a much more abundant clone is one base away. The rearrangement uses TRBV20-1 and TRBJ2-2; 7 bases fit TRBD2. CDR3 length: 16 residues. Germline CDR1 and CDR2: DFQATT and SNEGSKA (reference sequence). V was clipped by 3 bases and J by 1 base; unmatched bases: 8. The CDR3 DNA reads TGCAGTGCTAGTGGCCTAGCGGATTTGAACACCGGGGAGCTGTTTTTT. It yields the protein CSASGLADLNTGELFF.

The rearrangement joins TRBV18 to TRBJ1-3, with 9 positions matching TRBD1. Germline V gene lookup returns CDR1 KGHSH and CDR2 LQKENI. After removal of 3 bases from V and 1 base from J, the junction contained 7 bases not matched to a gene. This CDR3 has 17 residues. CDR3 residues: CASSPPTTGGSGNTIYF. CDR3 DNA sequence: TGTGCCAGCTCACCCCCTACGACAGGGGGATCTGGAAACACCATATATTTT.

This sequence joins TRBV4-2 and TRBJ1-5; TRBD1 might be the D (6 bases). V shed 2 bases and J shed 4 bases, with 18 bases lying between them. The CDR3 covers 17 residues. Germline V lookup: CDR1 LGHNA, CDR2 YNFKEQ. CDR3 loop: CASSQTNSDQGNQPQHF. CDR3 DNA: TGTGCCAGCAGCCAAACTAACAGTGACCAGGGGAATCAGCCCCAGCATTTT.

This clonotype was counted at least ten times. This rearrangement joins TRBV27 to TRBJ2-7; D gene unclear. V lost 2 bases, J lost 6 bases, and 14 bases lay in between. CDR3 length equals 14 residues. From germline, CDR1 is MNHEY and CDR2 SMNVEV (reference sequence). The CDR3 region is CASSLGALEAEQYF. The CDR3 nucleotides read TGTGCCAGCAGTTTAGGAGCCCTCGAAGCCGAGCAGTACTTC.

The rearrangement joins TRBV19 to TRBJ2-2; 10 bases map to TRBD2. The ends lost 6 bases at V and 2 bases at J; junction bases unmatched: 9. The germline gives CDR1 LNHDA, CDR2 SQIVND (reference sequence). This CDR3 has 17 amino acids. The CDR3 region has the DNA TGTGCCAGTAGGGGGTTCGGGACTAGCGACAACACCGGGGAGCTGTTTTTT. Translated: CASRGFGTSDNTGELFF.

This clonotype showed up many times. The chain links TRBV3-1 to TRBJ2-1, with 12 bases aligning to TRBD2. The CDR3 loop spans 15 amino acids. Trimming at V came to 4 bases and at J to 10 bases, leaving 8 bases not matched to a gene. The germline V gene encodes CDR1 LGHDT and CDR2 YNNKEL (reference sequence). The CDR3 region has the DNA TGTGCCAGCAGCCGAGGGACTAGCGGGTTTCTAGAGCAGTTCTTC. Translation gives CASSRGTSGFLEQFF.

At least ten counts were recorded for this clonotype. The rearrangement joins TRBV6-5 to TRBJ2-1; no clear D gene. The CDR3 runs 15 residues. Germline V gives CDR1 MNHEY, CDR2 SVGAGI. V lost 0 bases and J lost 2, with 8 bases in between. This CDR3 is CASSYSRGPYNEQFF. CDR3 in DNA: TGTGCCAGCAGTTACTCGCGCGGCCCCTACAATGAGCAGTTCTTC.

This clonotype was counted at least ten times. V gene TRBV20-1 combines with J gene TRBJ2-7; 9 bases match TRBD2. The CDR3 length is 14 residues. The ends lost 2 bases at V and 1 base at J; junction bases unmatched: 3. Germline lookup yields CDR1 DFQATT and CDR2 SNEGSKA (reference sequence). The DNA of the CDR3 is TGCAGTGCTAGAACGAGCGGGAGGTCCTACGAGCAGTACTTC. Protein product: CSARTSGRSYEQYF.

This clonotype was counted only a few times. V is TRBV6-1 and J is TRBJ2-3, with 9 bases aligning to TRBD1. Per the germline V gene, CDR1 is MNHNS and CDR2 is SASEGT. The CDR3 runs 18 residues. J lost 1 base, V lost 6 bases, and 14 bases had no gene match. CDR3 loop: CASRAGTGILWGTDTQYF. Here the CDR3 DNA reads TGTGCCAGCAGGGCCGGGACAGGGATACTTTGGGGCACAGATACGCAGTATTTT.

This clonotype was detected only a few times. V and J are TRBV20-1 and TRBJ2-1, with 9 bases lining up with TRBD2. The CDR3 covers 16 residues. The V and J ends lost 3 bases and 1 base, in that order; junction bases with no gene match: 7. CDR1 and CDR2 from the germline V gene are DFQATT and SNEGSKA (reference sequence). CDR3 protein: CSASPRLAASYNEQFF. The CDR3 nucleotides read TGCAGTGCTAGCCCCAGACTAGCGGCGTCCTACAATGAGCAGTTCTTC.

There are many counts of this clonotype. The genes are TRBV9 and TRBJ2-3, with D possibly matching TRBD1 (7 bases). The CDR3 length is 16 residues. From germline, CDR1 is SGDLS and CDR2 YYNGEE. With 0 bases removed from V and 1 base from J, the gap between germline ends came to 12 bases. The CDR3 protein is CASSVVGRGGTDTQYF. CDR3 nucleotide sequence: TGTGCCAGCAGCGTAGTCGGCAGGGGGGGCACAGATACGCAGTATTTT. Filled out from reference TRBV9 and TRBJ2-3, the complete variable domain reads DSGVTQTPKHLITATGQRVTLRCSPRSGDLSVYWYQQSLDQGLQFLIQYYNGEERAKGNILERFSAQQFPDLHSELNLSSLELGDSALYFCASSVVGRGGTDTQYFGPGTRLTVL.

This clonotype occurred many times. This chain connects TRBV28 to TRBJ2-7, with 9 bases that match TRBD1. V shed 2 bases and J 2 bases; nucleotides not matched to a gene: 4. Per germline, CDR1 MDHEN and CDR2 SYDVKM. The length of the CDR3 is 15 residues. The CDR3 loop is CASSLEDRGPYEQYF. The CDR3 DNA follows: TGTGCCAGCAGTTTAGAGGACAGGGGACCCTACGAGCAGTACTTC.

The CDR3 bases are TGTGCCCTGAGGGAGAGGTTGAGAACCCTACCCTACAATGAGCAGTTCTTC. Amino acids: CALRERLRTLPYNEQFF. This chain uses TRBV19 with TRBJ2-1; a weak D match, TRBD2 (5 bases). V lost 11 bases and J lost 2, with 25 bases in between. The CDR3 is 17 residues long. Germline CDR1 and CDR2: LNHDA and SQIVND (reference sequence).

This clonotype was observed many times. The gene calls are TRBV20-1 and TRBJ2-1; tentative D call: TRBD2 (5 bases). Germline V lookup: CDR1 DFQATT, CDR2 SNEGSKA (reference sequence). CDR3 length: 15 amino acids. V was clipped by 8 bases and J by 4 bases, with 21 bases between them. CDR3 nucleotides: TGCAGTACTGGGGTAGGGAGCGGATTTTACAATGAGCAGTTCTTC. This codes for CSTGVGSGFYNEQFF.

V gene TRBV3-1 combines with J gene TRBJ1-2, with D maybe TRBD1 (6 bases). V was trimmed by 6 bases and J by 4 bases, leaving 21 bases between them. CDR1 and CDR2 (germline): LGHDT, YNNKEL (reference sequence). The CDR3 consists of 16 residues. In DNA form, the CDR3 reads TGTGCCAGCAGTCCTATGGACAGCTACATGTTCTATGGCTACACCTTC. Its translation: CASSPMDSYMFYGYTF.

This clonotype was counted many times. CDR3 DNA sequence: TGTGCCAGCAGCTTAGGGCTAGCGGATGTTTACAATGAGCAGTTCTTC. Residues: CASSLGLADVYNEQFF. This chain uses TRBV7-9 with TRBJ2-1, with 7 bases identical to TRBD2. This CDR3 is built from 16 residues. Germline V gene sequence: CDR1 SEHNR, CDR2 FQNEAQ (reference sequence). V lost 1 base to trimming and J lost 4 bases; unmatched junction nucleotides: 7.

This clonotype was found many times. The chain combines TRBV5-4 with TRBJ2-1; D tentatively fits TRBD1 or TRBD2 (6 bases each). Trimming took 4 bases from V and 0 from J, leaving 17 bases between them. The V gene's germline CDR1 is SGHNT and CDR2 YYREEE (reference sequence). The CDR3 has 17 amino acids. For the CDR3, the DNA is TGTGCCAGCAGCCAAGTAGGAGGGGGTCTCTCCTACAATGAGCAGTTCTTC. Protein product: CASSQVGGGLSYNEQFF.

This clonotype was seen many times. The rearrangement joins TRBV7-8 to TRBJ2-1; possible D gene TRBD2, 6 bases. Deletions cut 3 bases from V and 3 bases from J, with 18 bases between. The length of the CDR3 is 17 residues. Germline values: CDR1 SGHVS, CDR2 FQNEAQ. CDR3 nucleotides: TGTGCCAGCAGCTTGACGGGCGGGGCAGAACTCTACAATGAGCAGTTCTTC. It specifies CASSLTGGAELYNEQFF. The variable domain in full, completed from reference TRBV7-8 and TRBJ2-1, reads GAGVSQSPRYKVAKRGQDVALRCDPISGHVSLFWYQQALGQGPEFLTYFQNEAQLDKSGLPSDRFFAERPEGSVSTLKIQRTQQEDSAVYLCASSLTGGAELYNEQFFGPGTRLTVL.